This TCR beta chain was observed in a study of cytomegalovirus exposure and HLA in healthy donors. TCRdb's table, derived via immunoSEQ multiplex PCR, lists solely in-frame clones and lacks some. The sample has fewer than 400,000 clones, more than 80% seen once. The CDR3 is made up of 14 amino acids. Germline trimming cut 4 bases from V and 2 bases from J; bases unmatched to any gene: 3. Germline CDR1 SGHRS, CDR2 YFSETQ. Notes on this clone: Other DNA sequences from this sample encode an identical CDR3 as well.

The chain joins TRBV5-1 to TRBJ2-5; 9 bases agree with TRBD2. What was sequenced was PBMCs. This clonotype was obtained from a woman under 30 in good health and CMV-seronegative. The DNA for the CDR3 is TGCGCCAGCAGCCTGGCGGGAGGGCAAGAGACCCAGTACTTC. Translated: CASSLAGGQETQYF.